What follows are 32 T cell receptor beta chains derived from one specimen sequenced in a study of CD8 T cells in Susac syndrome. Reverse transcription of roughly 0.45 to 1 ug RNA was performed with random hexamers. TCRdb called the immunoSEQ multiplex PCR reads again in MiXCR, with one record for every CDR3 protein. Here the sample spans more than 85,000 distinct CDR3 sequences, 90% to 96% being singletons. Sequencing was performed on CD4+ T cells from PBMCs. The receptors were sampled from a human donor in good health.

The rearrangement links TRBV4-3 to TRBJ1-2, with D maybe TRBD1 (6 bases). This CDR3 contains 13 residues. From germline, CDR1 is LGHNA and CDR2 YSLEER. The V gene lost 4 bases and the J gene lost 9 bases, with 15 bases spanning the gap. In DNA form, the CDR3 reads TGCGCCAGCAGCCGGAAAGACGGGACACGCTACACCTTC. It translates to CASSRKDGTRYTF.

This chain connects TRBV29-1 to TRBJ2-7; 10 positions match TRBD1. The CDR3 is made up of 12 amino acids. V shed 6 bases and J 4 bases; nucleotides not matched to a gene: 3. Germline V gene sequence: CDR1 SQVTM, CDR2 ANQGSEA. CDR3 bases: TGCAGCGTGACAGGGGGCGGATACGAGCAGTACTTC. Its protein product is CSVTGGGYEQYF.

This rearrangement joins TRBV3-1 to TRBJ2-3; D may be TRBD1 (5 bases). Between the trimmed V and J ends, which lost 6 bases and 3 bases, there was a span of 16 bases. The CDR3 is 15 residues long. Germline V gene data show CDR1 as LGHDT and CDR2 as YNNKEL (reference sequence). CDR3 nucleotides: TGTGCCAGCAGTCCAGGACAACCTACTACAGATACGCAGTATTTT. Encoded protein: CASSPGQPTTDTQYF.

V and J are TRBV5-1 and TRBJ2-5, with unresolved D. With 3 bases removed from V and 2 bases from J, the gap between germline ends came to 8 bases. This CDR3 spans 13 amino acids. Germline V CDR1 and CDR2: SGHRS, YFSETQ. The CDR3, as DNA: TGCGCCAGCAGCTCGACGGCGCAAGAGACCCAGTACTTC. It encodes CASSSTAQETQYF.

The chain couples TRBV18 to TRBJ2-7; either TRBD1 or TRBD2 may fit D (5 bases each). The germline V gene encodes CDR1 KGHSH and CDR2 LQKENI. V lost 3 bases and J lost 0, with 12 bases in between. The CDR3 extends over 15 amino acids. The chain's CDR3 is CASSPFGASSYEQYF. DNA of the CDR3: TGTGCCAGCTCACCCTTCGGGGCAAGCTCCTACGAGCAGTACTTC.

The rearrangement links TRBV29-1 to TRBJ1-1, with D possibly TRBD1 on 6 matching bases. The V end was cut by 8 bases, the J end by 4 bases, with 26 bases between. Germline assignment: CDR1 SQVTM and CDR2 ANQGSEA. The CDR3 sequence is 16 residues long. CDR3 residues: CSSREGGKAGITEAFF. The CDR3 bases are TGCAGCTCCCGCGAGGGGGGGAAAGCGGGGATCACTGAAGCTTTCTTT.

The rearrangement joins TRBV24-1 to TRBJ2-7, with 9 positions matching TRBD1. The CDR3 totals 15 residues. V shed 4 bases and J 3 bases; nucleotides not matched to a gene: 6. CDR1 and CDR2 from the germline V gene are KGHDR and SFDVKD. The chain's CDR3 is CATSETTGGHYEQYF. CDR3 in DNA: TGTGCCACCAGTGAAACGACAGGGGGGCACTACGAGCAGTACTTC.

The CDR3 bases are TGTGCCAGCAGTCCAATCCAACGACAGGGCTCCGGCTACACCTTC. This sequence encodes CASSPIQRQGSGYTF. The chain joins TRBV3-1 to TRBJ1-2; 7 bases align to TRBD1. The CDR3 spans 15 residues. Germline V gives CDR1 LGHDT, CDR2 YNNKEL (reference sequence). J was trimmed by 8 bases and V by 6 bases; bases with no gene match: 15.

The J gene is TRBJ2-5, the V gene TRBV7-2; 7 bases match TRBD2. V dropped 1 base and J dropped 0; count of bases not matched to a gene: 14. There are 19 residues in the CDR3. From germline, CDR1 is SGHTA and CDR2 FQGNSA. The DNA of the CDR3 is TGTGCCAGCAGCTTAGTGGCTATCGGGAGGACGCCAAACCAAGAGACCCAGTACTTC. Its translation: CASSLVAIGRTPNQETQYF.

J is TRBJ2-7 and V is TRBV9, with TRBD1 matching over 8 bases. The J segment lost 6 bases and the V segment lost 4 bases, leaving 9 bases of the junction unmatched. There are 14 residues in the CDR3. Per the germline V gene, CDR1 is SGDLS and CDR2 is YYNGEE. This CDR3 is CASSRRQGQGEQYF. In DNA, the CDR3 is TGTGCCAGCAGCAGACGACAGGGGCAGGGCGAGCAGTACTTC.

The chain's CDR3 is CASSMSQSYEQYF. CDR3 bases: TGTGCCAGCAGTATGTCACAGTCCTACGAGCAGTACTTC. This rearrangement joins TRBV27 to TRBJ2-7; D is ambiguous. Deletions cut 5 bases from V and 1 base from J, with 9 bases between. The CDR3 extends over 13 amino acids. Germline-derived CDR1 and CDR2 are MNHEY and SMNVEV (reference sequence).

The chain has TRBV2 and TRBJ1-5; TRBD1 matches 8 bases. CDR1 and CDR2 (germline): SNHLY, FYNNEI. The CDR3 covers 16 residues. Germline trimming cut 4 bases from V and 1 base from J; bases unmatched to any gene: 6. CDR3 bases: TGTGCCAGCAGTGTCAGGGGGCCCTCGAGCAATCAGCCCCAGCATTTT. Amino acid sequence: CASSVRGPSSNQPQHF.

The chain couples TRBV27 to TRBJ2-7; D could derive from TRBD1 or TRBD2 (5 bases each). The germline gives CDR1 MNHEY, CDR2 SMNVEV (reference sequence). V was pared by 6 bases and J by 5 bases, with 14 bases between. The length of the CDR3 is 13 residues. CDR3 amino acids: CASRPGSSNEQYF. As DNA, the CDR3 is TGTGCCAGCAGGCCAGGGAGTTCAAACGAGCAGTACTTC.

The rearrangement uses TRBV29-1 and TRBJ1-2, with D perhaps matching TRBD1 (5 bases). The germline CDR1 and CDR2 sequences are SQVTM and ANQGSEA. The CDR3 totals 15 residues. The germline V and J ends were trimmed by 1 base and 2 bases, with 14 bases remaining between them. CDR3 bases: TGCAGCGTTGAAGGGGTCCAGGGTGGGAACTATGGCTACACCTTC. Its protein product is CSVEGVQGGNYGYTF.

In nucleotides, the CDR3 is TGCAGCGCCGGCCAGGGGGCCAGTGAAGCTTTCTTT. Protein sequence: CSAGQGASEAFF. The chain recombines TRBV29-1 with TRBJ1-1; 8 bases map to TRBD1. The germline gives CDR1 SQVTM, CDR2 ANQGSEA. There are 12 residues in the CDR3. V shed 7 bases, J shed 7 bases, and the junction held 8 bases outside the gene matches.

The chain combines TRBV20-1 with TRBJ2-7; maybe TRBD1 (5 bases). This CDR3 has 12 amino acids. CDR1 and CDR2 from the germline V gene are DFQATT and SNEGSKA (reference sequence). The V gene lost 2 bases and the J gene lost 3 bases, with 8 bases spanning the gap. CDR3 amino acids: CSARYRHYEQYF. The CDR3 DNA sequence: TGCAGTGCTAGATACAGGCACTACGAGCAGTACTTC.

The chain is built from TRBV14 and TRBJ2-7, with D tentatively TRBD1 or TRBD2 (5 bases each). CDR3 length: 15 amino acids. The V end lost 0 bases, the J end lost 7 bases, and 16 bases lay between the germline ends. Per germline, CDR1 SGHDN and CDR2 FVKESK. CDR3 residues: CASSQDPGRITEQYF. In DNA form, the CDR3 reads TGTGCCAGCAGCCAAGATCCGGGACGGATAACGGAGCAGTACTTC.

The V and J genes are TRBV29-1 and TRBJ2-2, with TRBD2 matching over 7 bases. V shed 4 bases, J shed 5 bases, and the junction held 7 bases outside the gene matches. This CDR3 spans 14 amino acids. Germline V gene lookup returns CDR1 SQVTM and CDR2 ANQGSEA. Here the CDR3 reads CSVGWAGVTGELFF. In DNA form, the CDR3 reads TGCAGCGTTGGATGGGCGGGGGTAACCGGGGAGCTGTTTTTT.

The CDR3 DNA reads as TGTGCCACCAGTGACCCGGCCTCCTGGGAGGCTTTCTTT. Translation gives CATSDPASWEAFF. This chain links TRBV24-1 with TRBJ1-1; D uncertain. Germline lookup yields CDR1 KGHDR and CDR2 SFDVKD. V was cut by 4 bases and J by 11 bases, with 16 bases left in between. CDR3 length: 13 residues.

V is TRBV15 and J is TRBJ2-1; D not resolved. Per germline, CDR1 LNHNV and CDR2 YYDKDF (reference sequence). The CDR3 runs to 16 residues. Trimming shortened V by 0 bases and J by 7 bases, and 16 bases separated the two germline ends. The CDR3 DNA reads as TGTGCCACCAGCAGAGATTTAAGGGCAGTGATGAATGAGCAGTTCTTC. Protein: CATSRDLRAVMNEQFF.

This rearrangement joins TRBV3-1 to TRBJ1-1; 7 bases align to TRBD1. The CDR3 extends over 14 amino acids. J gave up 1 base and V 4 bases, and 3 bases lay outside the gene matches. The germline V gene has CDR1 LGHDT and CDR2 YNNKEL (reference sequence). The CDR3 reads CASSRGQENTEAFF. CDR3 coding DNA: TGTGCCAGCAGCCGCGGACAGGAGAACACTGAAGCTTTCTTT.

The V call is TRBV6-5, the J call TRBJ2-5; TRBD1 agrees at 7 bases. CDR1 and CDR2 (germline): MNHEY, SVGAGI. Losses at the gene ends were 5 bases for V and 4 bases for J; bases not matched to a gene: 7. This CDR3 is 14 amino acids long. CDR3 DNA sequence: TGTGCCAGCAGTACGACAGGGTTTGGAGAGACCCAGTACTTC. Translation: CASSTTGFGETQYF.

The chain uses TRBV29-1 and TRBJ2-5; TRBD1 is a possible D gene (6 bases). The CDR3 has 13 amino acids. In germline, CDR1 is SQVTM, CDR2 ANQGSEA. V dropped 6 bases and J dropped 2 bases, with 13 bases sitting between them. CDR3 sequence: CSVRNRAQETQYF. DNA of the CDR3: TGCAGCGTCCGGAACAGGGCGCAAGAGACCCAGTACTTC.

The gene calls are TRBV20-1 and TRBJ1-6; no definite D call. Germline V lookup: CDR1 DFQATT, CDR2 SNEGSKA (reference sequence). CDR3 size: 13 residues. The V end was cut by 2 bases, the J end by 11 bases, with 13 bases between. The CDR3 loop reads CSARRESSTPLHF. The CDR3 region has the DNA TGCAGTGCTAGAAGGGAATCTTCTACACCCCTCCACTTT.

V usage is TRBV15 and J usage is TRBJ2-1; 10 nucleotides match TRBD2. Unmatched junction bases numbered 8, after V lost 7 bases and J lost 5 bases. Looked up from germline, CDR1 is LNHNV and CDR2 is YYDKDF (reference sequence). This CDR3 comprises 15 residues. The CDR3 bases are TGTGCCACCAAACGGACTAGCGGCCGCAACAATGAGCAGTTCTTC. This codes for CATKRTSGRNNEQFF.

This chain uses TRBV5-1 with TRBJ2-5; tentatively, D is TRBD1 or TRBD2 (5 bases each). Germline V gene sequence: CDR1 SGHRS, CDR2 YFSETQ. This CDR3 comprises 18 residues. The V end was cut by 1 base, the J end by 5 bases, with 24 bases between. The CDR3 nucleotides are TGCGCCAGCAGCTTGCCCCCTGTGATCATCCCGGGGCGGGAGACCCAGTACTTC. Translation: CASSLPPVIIPGRETQYF.

The chain is built from TRBV7-2 and TRBJ2-1; D gene unclear. The length of the CDR3 is 13 residues. CDR1 SGHTA and CDR2 FQGNSA come from the germline V gene. V lost 5 bases and J 12 bases, leaving 17 bases between the germline ends. CDR3 in amino acids: CASSTGRLPGQFF. In nucleotides, the CDR3 is TGTGCCAGCAGCACGGGCCGCCTGCCAGGGCAGTTCTTC.

V usage is TRBV5-1 and J usage is TRBJ1-2; the D gene is possibly TRBD1 (5 bases). Germline assignment: CDR1 SGHRS and CDR2 YFSETQ. The CDR3 runs 14 residues. The germline V and J ends were trimmed by 1 base and 7 bases, with 14 bases remaining between them. CDR3 sequence: CASSLTTGWGGYTF. DNA of the CDR3: TGCGCCAGCAGCTTGACTACAGGCTGGGGTGGCTACACCTTC.

This clonotype was seen once. J is TRBJ2-5 and V is TRBV24-1; D may correspond to TRBD1 or TRBD2 (5 bases each). The CDR3 runs 14 residues. V lost 1 base, J lost 5 bases, and 10 bases lay in between. Germline values: CDR1 KGHDR, CDR2 SFDVKD. The DNA of the CDR3 is TGTGCCACCAGTGATTTTAAGGGGACGGAGACCCAGTACTTC. This gives the protein CATSDFKGTETQYF.

The chain joins TRBV19 to TRBJ1-2; D remains ambiguous. The CDR3 loop spans 13 amino acids. Looked up from germline, CDR1 is LNHDA and CDR2 is SQIVND (reference sequence). The V end lost 3 bases, the J end lost 4 bases, and 9 bases lay between the germline ends. CDR3 sequence (DNA): TGTGCCAGTAGTATCGACAAGCTCTATGGCTACACCTTC. It yields the protein CASSIDKLYGYTF.

This chain connects TRBV5-5 to TRBJ2-6; D uncertain. This CDR3 has 16 amino acids. Trimming stripped 2 bases from V and 0 bases from J, with 9 bases between. Germline V gives CDR1 SGHKS, CDR2 YYEKEE (reference sequence). The CDR3 region is CASSLTVSSGANVLTF. The CDR3 DNA follows: TGTGCCAGCAGCTTAACAGTGAGCTCTGGGGCCAACGTCCTGACTTTC.

This chain links TRBV29-1 with TRBJ2-7, with 10 bases lining up with TRBD2. The CDR3 is 14 amino acids. Germline V gene lookup returns CDR1 SQVTM and CDR2 ANQGSEA. The junction had 10 bases not matched to a gene; V was cut back by 6 bases and J by 5 bases. The CDR3 bases are TGCAGCGTACTCCTCGAGCGGGAGGGTAACGAGCAGTACTTC. It codes for CSVLLEREGNEQYF.